The sequence of this TCR beta chain was determined in a study of T-cell memory formation after mild COVID-19. As regards this clonotype: Its specificity is not known.

Trimming shortened V by 4 bases and J by 0 bases, and 9 bases separated the two germline ends. Germline V gene lookup returns CDR1 MNHEY and CDR2 SVGEGT. This CDR3 is built from 15 residues. A single record per CDR3 protein comes from TCRdb applying MiXCR to the 5' RACE reads. The table lists 350,000 to 550,000 distinct CDR3 sequences, roughly 18% of them singletons. Study-wide results and caveats: Clones shrinking between day 15 and 85 showed a balanced CD4/CD8 split, and those that grew later tilted toward CD4+.

The sequence came from a man between 18 and 35 years old who had mild COVID-19 (a few samples of this study predate the infection). Cell type and time point are not known. The V call is TRBV6-2 or TRBV6-3, the J call TRBJ2-2; D possibly corresponds to TRBD1 (5 bases). Sequencing was done on a sample of PBMCs or a T cell subset sorted from them (not recorded which). This CDR3 reads CASSSGHSNTGELFF. The CDR3 DNA follows: TGTGCCAGCAGTTCAGGGCATTCGAACACCGGGGAGCTGTTTTTT.